The next 9 T cell receptor beta chains were all read from a single sample in a study of T cell responses to AZD1222 COVID-19 vaccine. Some clones are missing from TCRdb's copy, which holds only in-frame ones; the method was immunoSEQ multiplex PCR. Of more than 150,000 clones in the sample, 94% are singletons; the top ten hold approximately 0.64%. The material sequenced was peripheral blood, taken on day 0 of AZD1222 vaccination. Receptors originate from an adult in good health.

V gene TRBV19 combines with J gene TRBJ2-3; a possible D gene is TRBD2 (5 bases). Germline assignment: CDR1 LNHDA and CDR2 SQIVND (reference sequence). The V gene lost 1 base and the J gene lost 5 bases, with 7 bases spanning the gap. The CDR3 is 13 residues long. CDR3 in amino acids: CASSIAGRDTQYF. The CDR3 coding sequence is TGTGCCAGTAGTATAGCGGGGAGAGATACGCAGTATTTT.

The J gene is TRBJ1-2, the V gene TRBV2; D gene unclear. Trimming removed 6 bases from V and 8 bases from J, with 13 bases in between. This CDR3 has 12 amino acids. The V gene's germline CDR1 is SNHLY and CDR2 FYNNEI. The CDR3 DNA reads as TGTGCCAGCAGAGGTCCACTCGGGGGCTACACCTTC. Its translation is CASRGPLGGYTF.

The chain is built from TRBV19 and TRBJ1-5; D is ambiguous. This CDR3 region has 12 residues. Germline V gene lookup returns CDR1 LNHDA and CDR2 SQIVND (reference sequence). V was pared by 8 bases and J by 7 bases, with 12 bases between. The CDR3 protein is CASSFSRQPQHF. The CDR3, as DNA: TGTGCCAGTTCCTTCAGTCGCCAGCCCCAGCATTTT.

The chain links TRBV5-1 to TRBJ1-2, with D possibly being TRBD1 (6 bases). The CDR3 totals 15 residues. V was clipped by 4 bases and J by 0 bases, with 13 bases between them. The germline V gene has CDR1 SGHRS and CDR2 YFSETQ. The CDR3: CASSETGTANYGYTF. CDR3 DNA sequence: TGCGCCAGCAGCGAAACAGGGACGGCTAACTATGGCTACACCTTC.

The rearrangement uses TRBV5-1 and TRBJ2-2; D may be TRBD1 or TRBD2 (6 bases each). This CDR3 has 15 amino acids. V was shortened by 4 bases and J by 3 bases, with 13 bases between the two germline ends. The V gene's germline CDR1 is SGHRS and CDR2 YFSETQ. In nucleotides, the CDR3 is TGCGCCAGCAGCCCCAGGGGCGGGGACACCGGGGAGCTGTTTTTT. It yields the protein CASSPRGGDTGELFF.

A single count supports this clone. The chain employs TRBV28 and TRBJ2-2; D may be TRBD2 (6 bases). This CDR3 is 16 amino acids long. V gave up 3 bases and J gave up 3 bases, with 14 bases separating them. CDR1 and CDR2 from the germline V gene are MDHEN and SYDVKM. The CDR3 loop reads CASSLTWTTDTGELFF. The CDR3, as DNA: TGTGCCAGCAGTTTGACCTGGACTACAGACACCGGGGAGCTGTTTTTT.

The genes are TRBV29-1 and TRBJ2-1; 9 bases align to TRBD2. Trimming cost V 3 bases and J 1 base; bases outside gene matches: 10. Germline V gene sequence: CDR1 SQVTM, CDR2 ANQGSEA. This CDR3 spans 17 amino acids. CDR3 protein: CSVEKGAGGPSYNEQFF. The CDR3 DNA reads as TGCAGCGTTGAGAAGGGGGCGGGAGGGCCTTCCTACAATGAGCAGTTCTTC.

V usage is TRBV9 and J usage is TRBJ2-7; 9 bases match TRBD1. J was trimmed by 0 bases and V by 3 bases; bases with no gene match: 7. The CDR3 consists of 16 residues. Germline V gives CDR1 SGDLS, CDR2 YYNGEE. CDR3 sequence: CASSARGQGASYEQYF. The CDR3, as DNA: TGTGCCAGCAGCGCCCGGGGACAGGGAGCCTCCTACGAGCAGTACTTC.

The chain uses TRBV28 and TRBJ2-1; D unclear. There are 14 residues in the CDR3. From germline, CDR1 is MDHEN and CDR2 SYDVKM. Trimming removed 3 bases from V and 0 bases from J, with 6 bases in between. The CDR3, as DNA: TGTGCCAGCAGTTTCCGAAGCTCCTACAATGAGCAGTTCTTC. As protein: CASSFRSSYNEQFF. The complete variable domain, with remaining parts taken from reference TRBV28 and TRBJ2-1, reads DVKVTQSSRYLVKRTGEKVFLECVQDMDHENMFWYRQDPGLGLRLIYFSYDVKMKEKGDIPEGYSVSREKKERFSLILESASTNQTSMYLCASSFRSSYNEQFFGPGTRLTVL.